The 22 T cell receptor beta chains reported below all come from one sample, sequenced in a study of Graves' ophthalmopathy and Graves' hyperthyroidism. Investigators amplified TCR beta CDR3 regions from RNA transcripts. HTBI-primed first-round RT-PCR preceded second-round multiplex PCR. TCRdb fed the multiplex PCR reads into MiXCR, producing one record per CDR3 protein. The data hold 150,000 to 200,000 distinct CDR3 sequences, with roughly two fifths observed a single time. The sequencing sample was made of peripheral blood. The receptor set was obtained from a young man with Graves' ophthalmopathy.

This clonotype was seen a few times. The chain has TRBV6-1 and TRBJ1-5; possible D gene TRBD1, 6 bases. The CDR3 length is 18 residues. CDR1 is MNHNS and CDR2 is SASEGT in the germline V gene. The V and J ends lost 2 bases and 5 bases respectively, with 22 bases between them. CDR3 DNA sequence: TGTGCCAGCAGTGAAAGGGCCAGGGGTAGCGTCGTAGATCAGCCCCAGCATTTT. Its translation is CASSERARGSVVDQPQHF.

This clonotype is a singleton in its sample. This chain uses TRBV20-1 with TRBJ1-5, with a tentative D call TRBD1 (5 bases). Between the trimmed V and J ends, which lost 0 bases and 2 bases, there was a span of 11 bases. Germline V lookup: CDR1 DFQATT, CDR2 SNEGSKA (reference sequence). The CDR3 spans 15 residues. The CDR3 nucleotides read TGCAGTGCTAGAGATTTACAGGCCGGCAATCAGCCCCAGCATTTT. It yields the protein CSARDLQAGNQPQHF.

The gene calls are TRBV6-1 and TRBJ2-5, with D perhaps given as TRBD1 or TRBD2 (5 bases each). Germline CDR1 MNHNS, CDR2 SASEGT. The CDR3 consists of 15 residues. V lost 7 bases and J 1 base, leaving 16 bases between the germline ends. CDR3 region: CASKPGWGTQETQYF. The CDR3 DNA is TGTGCCAGCAAACCCGGATGGGGGACCCAAGAGACCCAGTACTTC.

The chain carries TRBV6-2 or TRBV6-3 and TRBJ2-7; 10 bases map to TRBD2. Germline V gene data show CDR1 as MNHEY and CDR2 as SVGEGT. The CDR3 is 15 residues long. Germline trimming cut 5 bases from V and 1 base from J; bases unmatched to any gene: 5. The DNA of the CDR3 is TGTGCCAGCAGTCTCCTAGCGGGAGAATCCTACGAGCAGTACTTC. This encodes CASSLLAGESYEQYF.

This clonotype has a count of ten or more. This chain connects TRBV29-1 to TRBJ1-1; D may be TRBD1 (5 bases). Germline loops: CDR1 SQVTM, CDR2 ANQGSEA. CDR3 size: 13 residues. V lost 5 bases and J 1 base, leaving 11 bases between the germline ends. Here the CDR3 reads CSVRDRPNTEAFF. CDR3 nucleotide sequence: TGCAGCGTTAGGGACCGACCGAACACTGAAGCTTTCTTT.

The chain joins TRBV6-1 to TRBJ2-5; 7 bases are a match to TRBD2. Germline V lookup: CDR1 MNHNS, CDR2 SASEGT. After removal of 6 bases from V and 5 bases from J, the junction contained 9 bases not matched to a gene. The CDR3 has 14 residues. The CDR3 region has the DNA TGTGCCAGCAGCCGGGGGGACGGACGGGAGACCCAGTACTTC. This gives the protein CASSRGDGRETQYF.

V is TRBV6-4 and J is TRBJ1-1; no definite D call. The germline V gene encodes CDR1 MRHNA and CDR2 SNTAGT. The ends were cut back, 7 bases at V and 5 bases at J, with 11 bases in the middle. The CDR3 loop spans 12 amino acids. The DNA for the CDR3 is TGTGCCAGCAACCCTAGAGGGACTGAAGCTTTCTTT. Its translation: CASNPRGTEAFF.

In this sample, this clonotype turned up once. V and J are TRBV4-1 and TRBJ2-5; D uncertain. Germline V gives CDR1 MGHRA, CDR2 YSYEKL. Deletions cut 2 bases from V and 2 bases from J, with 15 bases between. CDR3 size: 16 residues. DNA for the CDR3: TGCGCCAGCAGCCAAACGTTCGGCGGCAGTCAAGAGACCCAGTACTTC. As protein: CASSQTFGGSQETQYF.

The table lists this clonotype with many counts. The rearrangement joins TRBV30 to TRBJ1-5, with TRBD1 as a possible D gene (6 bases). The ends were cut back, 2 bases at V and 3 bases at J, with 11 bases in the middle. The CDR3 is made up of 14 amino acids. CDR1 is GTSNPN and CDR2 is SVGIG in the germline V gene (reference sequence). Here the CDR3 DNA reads TGTGCCTGGAGTTTGGGACACACCAATCAGCCCCAGCATTTT. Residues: CAWSLGHTNQPQHF.

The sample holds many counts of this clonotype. This chain's CDR3 is CATSDTAGVTGELFF. The CDR3 coding sequence is TGTGCCACCAGTGATACAGCGGGAGTTACCGGGGAGCTGTTTTTT. The chain joins TRBV24-1 to TRBJ2-2; the match to TRBD2 covers 8 bases. J gave up 5 bases and V 3 bases, and 4 bases lay outside the gene matches. This CDR3 is built from 15 residues. Germline V CDR1 and CDR2: KGHDR, SFDVKD.

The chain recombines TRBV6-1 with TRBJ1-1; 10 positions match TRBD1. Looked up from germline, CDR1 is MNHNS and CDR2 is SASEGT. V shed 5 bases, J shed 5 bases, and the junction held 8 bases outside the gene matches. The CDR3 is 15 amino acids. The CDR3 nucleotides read TGTGCCAGCAGTCTGACGGGACAGGGGTGGACTGAAGCTTTCTTT. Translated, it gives CASSLTGQGWTEAFF.

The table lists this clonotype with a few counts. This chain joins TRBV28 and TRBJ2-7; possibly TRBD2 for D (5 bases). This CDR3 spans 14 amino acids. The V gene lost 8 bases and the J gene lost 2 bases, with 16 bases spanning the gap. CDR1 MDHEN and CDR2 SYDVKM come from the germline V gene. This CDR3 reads CASSLLGIAYEQYF. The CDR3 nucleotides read TGTGCCAGCTCCCTCCTCGGGATCGCCTACGAGCAGTACTTC.

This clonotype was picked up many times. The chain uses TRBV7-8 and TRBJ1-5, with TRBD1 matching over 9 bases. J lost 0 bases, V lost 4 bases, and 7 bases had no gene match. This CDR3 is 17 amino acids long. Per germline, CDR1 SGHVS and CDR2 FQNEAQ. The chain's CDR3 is CASSSYRGPDSNQPQHF. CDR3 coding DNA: TGTGCCAGCAGCTCATACAGGGGGCCGGATAGCAATCAGCCCCAGCATTTT.

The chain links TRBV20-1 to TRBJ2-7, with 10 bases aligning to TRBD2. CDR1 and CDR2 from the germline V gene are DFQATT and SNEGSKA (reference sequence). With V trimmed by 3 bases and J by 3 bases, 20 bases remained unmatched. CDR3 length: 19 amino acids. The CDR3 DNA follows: TGCAGTGCTAGTACCTTACGATTGGGGCCACTAGCGGGATTCTACGAGCAGTACTTC. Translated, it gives CSASTLRLGPLAGFYEQYF.

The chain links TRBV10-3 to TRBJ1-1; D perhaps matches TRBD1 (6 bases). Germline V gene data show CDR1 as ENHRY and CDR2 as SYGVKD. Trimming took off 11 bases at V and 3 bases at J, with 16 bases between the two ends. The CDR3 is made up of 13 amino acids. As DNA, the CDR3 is TGTGCCGCAAAACAGGGTCTTGACACTGAAGCTTTCTTT. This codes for CAAKQGLDTEAFF.

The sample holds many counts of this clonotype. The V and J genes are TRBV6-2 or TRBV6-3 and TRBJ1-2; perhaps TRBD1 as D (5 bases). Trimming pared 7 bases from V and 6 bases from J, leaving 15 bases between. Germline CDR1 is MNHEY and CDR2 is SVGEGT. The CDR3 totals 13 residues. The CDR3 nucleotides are TGTGCCAGCACCGACGGGGAGGGGAATGGCTACACCTTC. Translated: CASTDGEGNGYTF.

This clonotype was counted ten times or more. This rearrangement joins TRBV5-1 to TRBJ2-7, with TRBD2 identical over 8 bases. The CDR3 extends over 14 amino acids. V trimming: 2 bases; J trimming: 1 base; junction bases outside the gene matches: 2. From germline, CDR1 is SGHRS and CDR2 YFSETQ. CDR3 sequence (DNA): TGCGCCAGCAGCTTTAGCGGGAATTCCTACGAGCAGTACTTC. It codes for CASSFSGNSYEQYF.

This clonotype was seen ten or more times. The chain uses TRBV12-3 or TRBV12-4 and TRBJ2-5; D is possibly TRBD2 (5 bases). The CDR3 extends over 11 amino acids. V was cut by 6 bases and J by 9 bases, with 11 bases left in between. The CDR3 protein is CASRPGMAQYF. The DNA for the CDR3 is TGTGCCAGCAGACCGGGAATGGCCCAGTACTTC.

The CDR3 is CASSLTRTDGETQYF. As DNA, the CDR3 is TGTGCCAGCAGTTTAACCAGGACCGACGGGGAGACCCAGTACTTC. The chain carries TRBV27 and TRBJ2-5; D gene unclear. Trimming took 2 bases from V and 5 from J, leaving 15 bases between them. The CDR3 loop spans 15 amino acids. CDR1 MNHEY and CDR2 SMNVEV come from the germline V gene (reference sequence).

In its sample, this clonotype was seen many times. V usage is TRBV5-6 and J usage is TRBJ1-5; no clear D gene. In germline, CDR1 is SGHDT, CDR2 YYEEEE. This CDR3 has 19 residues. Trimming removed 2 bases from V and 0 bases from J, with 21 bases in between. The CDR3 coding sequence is TGTGCCAGCAGCTTTATCCGGCCACCGGAATTATATAGCAATCAGCCCCAGCATTTT. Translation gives CASSFIRPPELYSNQPQHF.

CDR3 protein: CSVGQGIVEQYF. For the CDR3, the DNA is TGCAGTGTGGGACAGGGAATCGTCGAGCAGTACTTC. This chain joins TRBV20-1 and TRBJ2-7; 9 nucleotides line up with TRBD1. Germline CDR1 is DFQATT and CDR2 is SNEGSKA (reference sequence). V was clipped by 7 bases and J by 6 bases; unmatched bases: 7. CDR3 length equals 12 residues.

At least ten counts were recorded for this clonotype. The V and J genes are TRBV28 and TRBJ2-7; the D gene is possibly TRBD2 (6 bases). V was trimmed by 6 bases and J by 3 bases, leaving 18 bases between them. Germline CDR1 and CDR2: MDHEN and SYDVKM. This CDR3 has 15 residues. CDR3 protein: CASSEGTPPHYEQYF. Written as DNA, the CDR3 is TGTGCCAGCAGCGAAGGGACTCCCCCCCACTACGAGCAGTACTTC. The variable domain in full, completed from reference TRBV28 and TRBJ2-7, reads DVKVTQSSRYLVKRTGEKVFLECVQDMDHENMFWYRQDPGLGLRLIYFSYDVKMKEKGDIPEGYSVSREKKERFSLILESASTNQTSMYLCASSEGTPPHYEQYFGPGTRLTVT.